These 2 T cell receptor beta chains came from one sample sequenced in a study of blood T cell repertoires in COVID-19. Data came from immunoSEQ multiplex PCR; TCRdb stores just in-frame clones and leaves some out. The repertoire consists of tens of thousands of clones, with more than 80% occurring once and the leading ten covering approximately 1.9%. Input material: peripheral blood. All receptors derive from a man aged 25-45 years with acute or convalescent COVID-19.

The gene calls are TRBV2 and TRBJ1-4; D is uncertain. Trimming removed 0 bases from V and 0 bases from J, with 8 bases in between. The CDR3 runs 16 residues. CDR1 SNHLY and CDR2 FYNNEI come from the germline V gene. CDR3 DNA: TGTGCCAGCAGTGAAGCGCGGAGTGCAACTAATGAAAAACTGTTTTTT. Translation: CASSEARSATNEKLFF.

This clone has only one observation. The rearrangement uses TRBV19 and TRBJ1-5, with a possible D match to TRBD1 (5 bases). The CDR3 has 17 amino acids. V was cut by 3 bases and J by 7 bases, with 22 bases left in between. The germline CDR1 and CDR2 sequences are LNHDA and SQIVND (reference sequence). The CDR3 sequence: CASSIAPSGGRRQPQHF. The DNA of the CDR3 is TGTGCCAGTAGTATCGCCCCCTCCGGGGGAAGGAGGCAGCCCCAGCATTTT.